This T cell receptor (beta chain) is drawn from a study of T cells in women clearing cervical HPV infection. The protocol was immunoSEQ multiplex PCR, while the TCRdb copy is restricted to in-frame clones and leaves out a portion. This sample's clone table lists some 46,000 clones. The CDR3 sequence is 15 residues long. V lost 1 base, J lost 1 base, and 10 bases lay in between. The germline CDR1 and CDR2 sequences are SGHDN and FVKESK. On this clone: The read ends 3 residues before the CDR3 terminus; that terminus is restored from the germline J gene.

The V gene is TRBV14, the J gene TRBJ2-5; no definite D call. Sample: blood buffy coat. The receptor was derived from a woman aged 18-70 years with a cervical HPV16 infection that either progressed to CIN3+ or cleared (not recorded which). CDR3 residues: CASSQVTPFQETQYF. CDR3 DNA, as far as it was read: TGTGCCAGCAGCCAAGTCACACCGTTCCAAGAGACC.